This T cell receptor beta chain was sequenced during a study of T cells in Graves' hyperthyroidism and ophthalmopathy. Study results and limitations: Expanded thyroid clonotypes (above 0.001) were mostly also found in blood.

The CDR3 runs 13 residues. Trimming left V 6 bases short and J 5 bases short, with 14 bases between. Germline V gives CDR1 MDHEN, CDR2 SYDVKM. The source material, RNA transcripts, was used to amplify TCR beta CDR3 regions. The TCR CDR3 was amplified in a first-round RT-PCR using the HTBI primer set. TCRdb reprocessed the multiplex PCR reads with MiXCR, giving one entry per CDR3 protein. The table lists 500,000 or so distinct CDR3 sequences, 17% of them singletons, with around 17% in the top ten. This clonotype was counted many times. The antigen is undetermined. The clonotype comes from a woman under 30 with Graves' ophthalmopathy. What was sequenced was blood. V and J are TRBV28 and TRBJ2-7; no firm D call. The CDR3 coding sequence is TGTGCCAGCAGCGGTTTTTTGACAAACGAGCAGTACTTC. Translated, it gives CASSGFLTNEQYF.